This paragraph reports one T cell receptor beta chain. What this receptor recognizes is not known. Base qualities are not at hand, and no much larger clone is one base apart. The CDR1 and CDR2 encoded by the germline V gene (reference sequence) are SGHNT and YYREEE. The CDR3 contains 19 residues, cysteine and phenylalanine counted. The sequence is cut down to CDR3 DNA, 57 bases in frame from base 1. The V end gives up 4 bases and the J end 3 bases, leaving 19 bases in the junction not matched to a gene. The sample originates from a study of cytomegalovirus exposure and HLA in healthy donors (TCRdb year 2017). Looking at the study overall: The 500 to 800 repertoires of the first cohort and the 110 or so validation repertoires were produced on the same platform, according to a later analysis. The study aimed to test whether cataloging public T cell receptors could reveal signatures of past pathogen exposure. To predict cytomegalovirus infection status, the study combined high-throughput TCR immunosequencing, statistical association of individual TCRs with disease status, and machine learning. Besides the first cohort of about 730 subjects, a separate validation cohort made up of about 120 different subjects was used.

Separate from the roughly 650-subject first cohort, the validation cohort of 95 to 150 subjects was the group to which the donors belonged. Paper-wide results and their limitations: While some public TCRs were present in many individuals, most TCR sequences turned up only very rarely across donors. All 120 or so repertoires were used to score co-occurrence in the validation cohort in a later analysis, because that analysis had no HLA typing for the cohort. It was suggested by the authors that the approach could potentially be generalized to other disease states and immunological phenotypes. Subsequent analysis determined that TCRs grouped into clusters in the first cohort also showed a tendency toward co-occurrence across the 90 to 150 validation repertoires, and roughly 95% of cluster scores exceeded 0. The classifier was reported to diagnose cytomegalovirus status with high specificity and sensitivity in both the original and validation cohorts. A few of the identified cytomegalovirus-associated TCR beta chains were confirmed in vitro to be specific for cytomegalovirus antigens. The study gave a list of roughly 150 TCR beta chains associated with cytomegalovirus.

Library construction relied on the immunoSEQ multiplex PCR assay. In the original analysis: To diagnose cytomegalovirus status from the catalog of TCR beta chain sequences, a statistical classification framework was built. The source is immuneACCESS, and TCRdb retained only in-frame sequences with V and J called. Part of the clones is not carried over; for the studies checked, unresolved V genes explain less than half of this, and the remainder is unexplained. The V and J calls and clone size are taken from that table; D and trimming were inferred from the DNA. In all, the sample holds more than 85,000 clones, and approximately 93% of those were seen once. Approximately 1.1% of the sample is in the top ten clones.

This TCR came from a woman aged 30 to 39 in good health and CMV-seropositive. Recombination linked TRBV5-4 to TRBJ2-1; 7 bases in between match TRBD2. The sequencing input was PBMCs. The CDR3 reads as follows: CASSPPGRGGTLNYNEQFF. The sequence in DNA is TGTGCCAGCAGCCCACCGGGGAGGGGAGGCACACTTAACTACAATGAGCAGTTCTTC. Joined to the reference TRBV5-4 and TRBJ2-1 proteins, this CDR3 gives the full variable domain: ETGVTQSPTHLIKTRGQQVTLRCSSQSGHNTVSWYQQALGQGPQFIFQYYREEENGRGNFPPRFSGLQFPNYSSELNVNALELDDSALYLCASSPPGRGGTLNYNEQFFGPGTRLTVL.